This T cell receptor beta chain was profiled in a study of regulatory T cells in long-lasting Graves disease. There are many counts of this clonotype. Time point reported: newly diagnosed GD, antithyroid drugs for less than 3 months. The TCR library was made from RNA extracted from PBMCs. Combining iRepertoire HTBI primers with Arm-PCR of CDR3 regions, the authors built TCR beta libraries. TCRdb used MiXCR to reprocess the multiplex PCR reads, holding one entry per CDR3 protein. Of some 250,000 distinct CDR3 sequences detected, 18% appear once; the ten largest clones hold 11% to 15%. This CDR3 comprises 16 residues. The germline gives CDR1 SGHNT, CDR2 YENEEA. V lost 4 bases to trimming and J lost 3 bases; unmatched junction nucleotides: 5. This sample also belongs to another study, concerning T cells in Graves' hyperthyroidism and ophthalmopathy. That report adds: The patients, who ranged from 18 to 65 in age, presented with newly diagnosed hyperthyroidism lasting under 2 months. Among thyroid clonotypes expanded above 0.001, most also appeared in blood.

This chain joins TRBV11-3 and TRBJ2-2; 10 positions agree with TRBD2. The TCR originated in a woman in her twenties or thirties with Graves disease. The source material was peripheral blood mononuclear cells (PBMCs), sampled at new diagnosis, from a patient treated with antithyroid drugs. CDR3 sequence reads: CASSSSSGSHTGELFF. DNA of the CDR3: TGTGCCAGCAGCTCCTCTAGCGGGAGTCACACCGGGGAGCTGTTTTTT.